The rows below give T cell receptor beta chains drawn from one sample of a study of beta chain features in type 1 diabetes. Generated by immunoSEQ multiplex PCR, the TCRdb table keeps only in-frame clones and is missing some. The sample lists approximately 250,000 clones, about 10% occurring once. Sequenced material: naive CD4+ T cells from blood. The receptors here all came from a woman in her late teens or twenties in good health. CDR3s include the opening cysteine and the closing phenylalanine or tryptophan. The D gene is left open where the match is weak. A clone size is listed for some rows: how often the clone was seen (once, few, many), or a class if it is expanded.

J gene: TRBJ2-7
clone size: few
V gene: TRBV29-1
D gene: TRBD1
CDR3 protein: CSVGTGGPYEQYF
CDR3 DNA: TGCAGCGTGGGGACAGGGGGACCCTACGAGCAGTACTTC

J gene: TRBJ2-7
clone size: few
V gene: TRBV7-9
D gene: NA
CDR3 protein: CASSLGTGAYEQYF
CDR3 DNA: TGTGCCAGCAGCTTGGGGACGGGGGCCTACGAGCAGTACTTC

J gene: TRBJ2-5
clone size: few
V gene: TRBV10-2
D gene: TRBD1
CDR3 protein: CASSLKGGSGTQYF
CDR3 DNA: TGCGCCAGCAGTCTAAAAGGGGGCAGTGGGACCCAGTACTTC

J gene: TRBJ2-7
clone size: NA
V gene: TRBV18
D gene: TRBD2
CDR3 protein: CASSPVTSGEYEQYF
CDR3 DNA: TGTGCCAGCTCACCAGTAACTAGCGGAGAGTACGAGCAGTACTTC

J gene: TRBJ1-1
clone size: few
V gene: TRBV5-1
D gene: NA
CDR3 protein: CASSADSSNTEAFF
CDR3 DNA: TGCGCCAGCAGCGCGGACAGTTCTAACACTGAAGCTTTCTTT

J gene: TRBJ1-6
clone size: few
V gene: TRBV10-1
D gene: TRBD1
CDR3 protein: CASFIFGQDRPKSPLHF
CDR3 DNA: TGCGCCAGCTTCATATTCGGACAGGACAGGCCTAAGTCACCCCTCCACTTT

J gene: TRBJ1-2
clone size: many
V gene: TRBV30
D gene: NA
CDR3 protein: CAWRLRGAPLGYTF
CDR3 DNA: TGTGCCTGGAGGCTCCGGGGTGCTCCTCTAGGCTACACCTTC

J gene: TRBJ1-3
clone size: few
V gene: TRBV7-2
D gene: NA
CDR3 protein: CASSAFPGQGNTIYF
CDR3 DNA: TGTGCCAGCAGCGCCTTCCCGGGACAAGGAAACACCATATATTTT

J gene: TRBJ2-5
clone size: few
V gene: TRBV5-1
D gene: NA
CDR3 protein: CASSLTGGPGETQYF
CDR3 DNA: TGCGCCAGCAGCTTGACTGGGGGCCCGGGAGAGACCCAGTACTTC

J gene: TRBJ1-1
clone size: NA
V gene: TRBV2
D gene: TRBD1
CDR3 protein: CASSGQGGGNTEAFF
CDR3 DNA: TGTGCCAGCAGCGGACAGGGGGGAGGGAACACTGAAGCTTTCTTT